This T cell receptor (beta chain) was retrieved from a study of blood T cells in healthy people across ages (dated by TCRdb to about 2015). Looking at the study overall: Template switching captured roughly one uniquely barcoded TCR beta cDNA molecule per two T cells in model experiments. To track age-related changes in TCR beta repertoire diversity, the study relied on deep sequencing normalized with unique cDNA molecular identifiers. Donors were grouped into four age groups: young (average about 15 years), middle-aged (39), aged (approximately 67) and long-lived (over 80). To avoid experimental bias, donors of different ages were randomly spread across the sequencing lanes. The study analyzed two additional independent replicas of 1 million unique cDNA reads from the same blood draw for two donors, one aged 18 to 30 and one aged 80 or older. The investigation overall reported the following: The CMV infection status of donors was not known, potentially confounding age-related changes in expanded clonotypes. As age increased, observed TCR beta diversity per million T cells dropped in a roughly linear way, and a significant reduction was already evident by age approximately 40. The percentage of naive T cells measured by flow cytometry correlated strongly with observed TCR beta diversity. Because profiling used bulk unsorted PBMCs, naive and antigen-experienced compartments could not be compared conclusively. Compared with the aged group, the long-lived group had more naive CD4+ T cells, fewer expanded clones and increased TCR diversity, suggesting age selection. Estimates of total diversity based on one million sequenced T cells were regarded as lower bounds and as underestimates.

About this clonotype: This receptor's antigen is unknown. One base away there is no much larger clone; base qualities are not given.

The method was 5' RACE. Sequencer: Illumina HiSeq 2500. A second about 7 to 11 cycle PCR used a sample-barcoded 5' primer and a J-beta primer mix. A unique molecular identifier was introduced onto each TCR beta cDNA molecule by a template-switch 5' adaptor carrying 12 random nucleotides. Each sample yielded at least 3 million CDR3-containing paired-end reads. All of the RNA was converted into first-strand cDNA using the Mint cDNA synthesis kit, with a TRBC-specific oligonucleotide serving as the primer. Following uracil-DNA glycosylase treatment, a first 18-cycle PCR with universal primers M1SS and BC2_uni_R was performed on all cDNA. In the paper's pipeline: Each sample was normalized by randomly selecting 1 million high-quality reads, each carrying a distinct molecular identifier. Instead of being binned into consensus sequences, reads that shared molecular identifiers were thrown out. MiTCR, set to a Q25 quality threshold and the strictest error-elimination algorithm, was used for CDR3 identification, clonotype clustering and error correction. A nonparametric unseen species model with Euler transformation was used to estimate a lower bound on total TCR beta diversity. TCRdb handled the public reads itself, with Q25 trimming in fastp and clone calling in MiXCR, and kept productive beta chains. Rows are unified per CDR3 protein, each entry keeping the most common DNA and genes. What appears here as the V and J calls and clone size reflects TCRdb's work, not the paper's. A total of about 750,000 distinct CDR3 sequences appear in this sample, about 55% of them only once. The top ten clones comprise under 50% of the sample.

The roughly 37 donors, aged about 6 to 95 years, were systemically healthy Caucasian individuals from Russia. Around 10 milliliters of peripheral blood were collected from each donor into EDTA-treated Vacutainer tubes. Ficoll-Paque density-gradient centrifugation was used to isolate PBMCs, with at least 6 million per sample. Total RNA was extracted from PBMCs with Trizol reagent, with at least 6 micrograms obtained per sample. The percentages of naive CD45RAhigh/CD27high T cells were determined by flow cytometry on a PBMC aliquot from every donor. The CDR3 covers 13 residues, taking in both the cysteine and the phenylalanine. Only the CDR3 portion is preserved as DNA: 39 bases, with reading frame beginning at the first base. V is cut by 6 bases and J by 7 bases, and the space between the germline ends is 18 bases. Taken from the germline V gene, the CDR1 and CDR2 loops are SQVTM and ANQGSEA.

Material: blood. The rearranged segments are TRBV29-1 and TRBJ1-2, with no confident D gene call. The sequence came from an elderly man in good health. The DNA sequence follows: TGCAGCGTCATACAGACTACGGGGTCTGGCTACACCTTC. This yields the protein CSVIQTTGSGYTF.